The 12 T cell receptor beta chains given below trace back to one sample, sequenced in a study of CD8+CD57+ T cells in acquired aplastic anemia (dated 2018 in TCRdb). Instrument on record: Illumina HiSeq 2000. TCR beta VDJ combination and CDR3 sequence profiling used genomic DNA as the template. TCRdb itself trimmed the public reads at Q25 with fastp, ran MiXCR and retained productive beta chains. Each entry is one CDR3 protein sequence, shown with its most common DNA and genes. The table for this sample lists around 130,000 distinct CDR3 sequences; under 65% of them were counted only once. The leading ten clones occupy approximately 28% of the sample. Expansion of CD8+CD57+ cells had been shown by flow cytometry in the patients chosen for sequencing. Sequenced sample: sorted CD4+, CD8+, or CD8+CD57+ T cells (not recorded which) from PBMCs. These receptors were collected from a human donor with aplastic anemia.

The V call is TRBV2, the J call TRBJ2-5; D remains ambiguous. The CDR3 covers 15 residues. Germline V lookup: CDR1 SNHLY, CDR2 FYNNEI. Trimming stripped 7 bases from V and 5 bases from J, with 20 bases between. This CDR3 reads CASTRFSGVGETQYF. The CDR3 DNA reads as TGTGCCAGCACCCGCTTCTCTGGGGTGGGTGAGACCCAGTACTTC.

As regards this clonotype: This may come from a read error, since a much larger clone is one base off. The rearrangement links TRBV6-4 to TRBJ1-1; D uncertain. The CDR3 length is 17 residues. Germline CDR1 is MRHNA and CDR2 is SNTAGT. In nucleotides, the CDR3 is TGTGCCAGCAGTGACTGGGCGGACGGAGGGCCGAACGCTGAAGCTTTCTTT. Residues: CASSDWADGGPNAEAFF.

The V and J genes are TRBV15 and TRBJ2-7, with TRBD1 identical over 8 bases. With V trimmed by 3 bases and J by 5 bases, 12 bases remained unmatched. Germline V gene lookup returns CDR1 LNHNV and CDR2 YYDKDF (reference sequence). The CDR3 is 16 residues long. Here the CDR3 reads CATSSSKLGRGHEQYF. In DNA form, the CDR3 reads TGTGCCACCAGCAGCTCCAAGTTGGGCAGGGGGCACGAGCAGTACTTC.

The genes are TRBV10-2 and TRBJ1-5; D remains ambiguous. This CDR3 has 13 amino acids. V lost 7 bases and J lost 0, with 7 bases in between. Germline CDR1 WSHSY, CDR2 SAAADI. The CDR3 nucleotides are TGCGCCAGCACTCAGGATAGCAATCAGCCCCAGCATTTT. It codes for CASTQDSNQPQHF.

Remarks on this clonotype: A much larger clonotype is one base distant, so this may be a read error. The V and J genes are TRBV11-1 and TRBJ2-1; 10 bases fit TRBD2. The germline CDR1 and CDR2 sequences are SGHAT and FQDESV (reference sequence). This CDR3 region has 15 residues. The CDR3 DNA sequence: TGTGACAGCAGCTTGGACCCCGGGACTAGCGATGAGCAGTTCTTC. Amino acids: CDSSLDPGTSDEQFF. Full variable domain (outside the CDR3, taken from reference TRBV11-1 and TRBJ2-1): EAEVAQSPRYKITEKSQAVAFWCDPISGHATLYWYRQILGQGPELLVQFQDESVVDDSQLPKDRFSAERLKGVDSTLKIQPAELGDSAMYLCDSSLDPGTSDEQFFGPGTRLTVL.

As regards this clonotype: Here the CDR3 omits its conserved ending phenylalanine or tryptophan, so a read error is the likely source. V gene TRBV19 combines with J gene TRBJ1-5; D perhaps matches TRBD1 (5 bases). The V end lost 5 bases, the J end lost 0 bases, and 17 bases lay between the germline ends. This CDR3 contains 17 residues. Germline CDR1 reads LNHDA; CDR2 reads SQIVND (reference sequence). The CDR3 region is CASSVTAYQYSNQPQHL. The CDR3 DNA reads as TGTGCCAGTAGTGTGACAGCTTACCAGTATAGCAATCAGCCCCAGCATCTT.

This clonotype was counted at least ten times. The rearrangement uses TRBV2 and TRBJ2-6; D might be TRBD2 (5 bases). The V end was cut by 2 bases, the J end by 4 bases, with 12 bases between. CDR3 size: 16 residues. Per germline, CDR1 SNHLY and CDR2 FYNNEI. The CDR3 sequence: CASSEISGVGANVLTF. Written as DNA, the CDR3 is TGTGCCAGCAGTGAAATTTCCGGGGTCGGGGCCAACGTCCTGACTTTC.

The V call is TRBV25-1, the J call TRBJ1-2; 7 nucleotides align to TRBD1. Germline V gives CDR1 MGHDK, CDR2 SYGVNS. With 4 bases clipped from V and 8 bases from J, the junction kept 7 bases outside the gene matches. This CDR3 spans 13 amino acids. The CDR3 nucleotides read TGTGCCAGCAGTGTGACAGGGAGCGGGGGCTACACCTTC. Protein product: CASSVTGSGGYTF.

As regards this clonotype: Mismatch with germline at one junction end may stem from a read error. The chain carries TRBV7-9 and TRBJ2-7; D is possibly TRBD1 or TRBD2 (6 bases each). The germline CDR1 and CDR2 sequences are SEHNR and FQNEAQ (reference sequence). CDR3 length: 15 residues. The chain's CDR3 is CASSQAEGVIYGQYF. CDR3 sequence (DNA): TGTGCCAGCAGCCAAGCGGAGGGGGTAATCTACGGGCAGTACTTC.

This sequence joins TRBV24-1 and TRBJ2-5; possible D gene TRBD1, 5 bases. Per the germline V gene, CDR1 is KGHDR and CDR2 is SFDVKD. The CDR3 loop spans 14 amino acids. Trimming took off 9 bases at V and 2 bases at J, with 15 bases between the two ends. For the CDR3, the DNA is TGTGCCACCTGTTGCACAGGAGCTCAAGAGACCCAGTACTTC. Protein sequence: CATCCTGAQETQYF.

This clonotype was detected ten times or more. This CDR3 is CASSPTDGSFWGYTF. The CDR3 DNA reads as TGTGCCAGCAGTCCCACGGACGGTTCCTTCTGGGGCTACACCTTC. The chain links TRBV12-3 or TRBV12-4 to TRBJ1-2; D gene uncertain. V lost 5 bases and J lost 8, with 21 bases in between. The CDR3 runs 15 residues.

The V call is TRBV2, the J call TRBJ2-1; 7 bases map to TRBD1. Germline V gives CDR1 SNHLY, CDR2 FYNNEI. The CDR3 length is 13 residues. Germline trimming cut 7 bases from V and 5 bases from J; bases unmatched to any gene: 5. CDR3 DNA sequence: TGTGCCAGCAACCTGGACAGGAACAATGAGCAGTTCTTC. It yields the protein CASNLDRNNEQFF.